Only a few counts were recorded for the clone carrying this T cell receptor (beta chain). Its antigen is not identified. This sample was included in a study of beta chain features in type 1 diabetes. Broader study findings: Still unanswered here is whether HLA type influences TCRB rearrangement. People with Type 1 diabetes carried modestly yet significantly shorter TCRB CDR3s in all four CD4+ subsets. For cells with high TCR expression, cDNA sequencing could yield over-representation.

Expressed TCRB transcripts were sequenced because the isolated RNA had all been reverse transcribed beforehand. Using immunoSEQ multiplex PCR, the repertoire was profiled, and TCRdb retains in-frame clones only, with some absent. The table lists under 450,000 clones, over 11% of them singletons. In total, each donor contributed a single heparinised blood draw that averaged around 100 mL. The sequenced sample was naive CD4+ T cells from blood. The source of this sequence is a man younger than 40 in good health.

CDR3 region: CASSEYPTRGIVAYEQFF. For the CDR3, the DNA is TGTGCCAGCAGTGAATATCCAACCAGGGGGATCGTCGCGTATGAGCAGTTCTTC. The J gene is TRBJ2-1, the V gene TRBV25-1; 7 bases map to TRBD1. J lost 8 bases, V lost 0 bases, and 16 bases had no gene match. The germline V gene encodes CDR1 MGHDK and CDR2 SYGVNS. The CDR3 is 18 amino acids.